This T cell receptor (beta chain) was retrieved from a study of identical twins. The CDR3 contains 14 residues. Germline V CDR1 and CDR2: SGHTA, FQGNSA. V shed 2 bases and J shed 3 bases, with 10 bases lying between them. Healthy Caucasians supplied all donations. TCRdb reprocessed the 5' RACE reads with MiXCR, giving one entry per CDR3 protein. The sample has 450,000 or so distinct CDR3 sequences; less than 25% are singletons. This sample was shared with a second study, whose subject was T cells expressing NK-cell markers.

The origin of this receptor is a woman between 18 and 29 years old in good health. The specimen sequenced was CD4+ T cells sorted from blood. This sequence joins TRBV7-2 and TRBJ1-1; D is uncertain. The CDR3 loop reads CASSLSSRHTEAFF. CDR3 coding DNA: TGTGCCAGCAGCTTATCTTCTCGGCACACTGAAGCTTTCTTT.